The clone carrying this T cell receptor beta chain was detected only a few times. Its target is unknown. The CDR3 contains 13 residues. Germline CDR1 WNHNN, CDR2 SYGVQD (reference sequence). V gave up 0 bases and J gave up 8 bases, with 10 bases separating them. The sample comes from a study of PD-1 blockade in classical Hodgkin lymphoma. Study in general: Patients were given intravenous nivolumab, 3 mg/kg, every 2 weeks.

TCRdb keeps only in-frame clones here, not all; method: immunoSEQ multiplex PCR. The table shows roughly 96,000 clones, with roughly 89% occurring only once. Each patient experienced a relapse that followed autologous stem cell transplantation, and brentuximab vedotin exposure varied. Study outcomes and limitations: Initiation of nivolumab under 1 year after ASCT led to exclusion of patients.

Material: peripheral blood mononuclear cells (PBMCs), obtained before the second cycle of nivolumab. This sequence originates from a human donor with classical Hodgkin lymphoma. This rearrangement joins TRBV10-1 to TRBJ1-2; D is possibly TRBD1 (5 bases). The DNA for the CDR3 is TGCGCCAGCAGTGAGTCCAGGGCGGGGGGCTACACCTTC. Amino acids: CASSESRAGGYTF.